This is a list of T cell receptor beta chains from one sample in a study of response to subunit inactivated influenza vaccine. MiXCR was run by TCRdb on the RT-PCR reads, yielding one entry per CDR3 protein. The profile covers approximately 500,000 distinct CDR3 sequences, with under 15% appearing a single time and roughly 14% taken by the ten largest. Sequencing used PBMCs from blood, obtained 45 days after vaccination. The receptors were sampled from a man over 45 who received an inactivated influenza vaccine. Each CDR3 is given with its conserved first and last residue. Fields, in order: clone size, V gene, D gene, J gene, CDR3 DNA, CDR3 protein. D genes are given only for firm matches. Size values are once, few and many counts, or a class for expanded clones, and some rows have none.

>-|TRBV6-2/TRBV6-3|-|TRBJ2-5
TGTGCCAGCTACGGTATCCAAGAGACCCAGTACTTC
CASYGIQETQYF
>-|TRBV15|-|TRBJ1-4
TGTGCCACCAGCAGAGGAGGGGGGCAGCGTGAAAAACTGTTTTTT
CATSRGGGQREKLFF
>-|TRBV7-9|-|TRBJ1-1
TGTGCCAGCAGCTCCCCGCTTGGTGACACTGAAGCTTTCTTT
CASSSPLGDTEAFF
>few|TRBV7-9|-|TRBJ2-7
TGTGCCAGCACAAACAGTAGGGCGGACAGCTCCTACGAGCAGTACTTC
CASTNSRADSSYEQYF
>-|TRBV4-2|-|TRBJ2-1
TGTGCCATCAGCCCGGGGCTCAATGAGCAGTTCTTC
CAISPGLNEQFF
>many|TRBV28|-|TRBJ2-5
TGTGCCAGCAACGGGCGTCGAACCCAGTACTTC
CASNGRRTQYF
>few|TRBV5-1|-|TRBJ2-3
TGCGCCAGCGGTAAGGAGCGAGTCAACACAGATACGCAGTATTTT
CASGKERVNTDTQYF
>many|TRBV11-2|-|TRBJ1-2
TGTGCCAGCAGCCCCTCAGGCGGGTATGGCTACACCTTC
CASSPSGGYGYTF
>few|TRBV5-1|TRBD1|TRBJ2-2
TGCGCCAGCAGCGCCACAGGGGACCAGAACACCGGGGAGCTGTTTTTT
CASSATGDQNTGELFF
>few|TRBV20-1|TRBD2|TRBJ2-1
TGCAGTGCCACTAATCAACAGGGGACTAGCGGGAGTATTGATGAGCAGTTCTTC
CSATNQQGTSGSIDEQFF
>few|TRBV9|TRBD1|TRBJ1-1
TGTGCCAGCAGCCCGTCGGGACAGATGAACACTGAAGCTTTCTTT
CASSPSGQMNTEAFF
>few|TRBV7-2|-|TRBJ2-3
TGTGCCAGCAGCCCCGGAGGGGGCCCCGCGCAGTATTTT
CASSPGGGPAQYF
>few|TRBV29-1|-|TRBJ2-3
TGCAGCGTTGAATTGCGACAGGGGGAGAGCGGGAGGATATCAGATACGCAGTATTTT
CSVELRQGESGRISDTQYF
>few|TRBV7-9|-|TRBJ1-6
TGTGCCAGCAGCTTCCCGGACGGTAGGCTCCACTTT
CASSFPDGRLHF
>-|TRBV20-1|TRBD2|TRBJ2-7
TGCAGTGCCATGGGGGCACTAGCGGACCTCTCAGAGCAGTACTTC
CSAMGALADLSEQYF
>few|TRBV7-2|-|TRBJ2-6
TGTGCCAGCAGCGATCAGGGGGGTTGGGCCAACGTCCTGACTTTC
CASSDQGGWANVLTF
>many|TRBV5-6|TRBD2|TRBJ2-3
TGTGCCAGCAGCTTGTTTTATCGAACTAGCGGATTCACAGATACGCAGTATTTT
CASSLFYRTSGFTDTQYF
>few|TRBV7-2|-|TRBJ2-3
TGTGCCAGCAGCTCCTACTCGACAGATACGCAGTATTTT
CASSSYSTDTQYF
>-|TRBV12-3/TRBV12-4|TRBD1|TRBJ1-4
TGTGCCAGCAGGACAGGGATAACTAAGTTGGAAAAACTGTTTTTT
CASRTGITKLEKLFF
>few|TRBV7-2|TRBD2|TRBJ2-5
TGTGCCAGCAGCCGCAACCCTCCGGGACTAGCGGCAGAGACCCAGTACTTC
CASSRNPPGLAAETQYF
>-|TRBV28|-|TRBJ2-2
TGTGCCAGCAGCCTATCTAGCGTGAACACCGGGGAGCTGTTTTTT
CASSLSSVNTGELFF
>few|TRBV7-8|TRBD2|TRBJ2-3
TGTGCCAGCAGCTTAGTGACTAGCGGGAGAGCAGATACGCAGTATTTT
CASSLVTSGRADTQYF
>few|TRBV29-1|-|TRBJ1-1
TGCAGCGTTGTTGTCCGGAGAACTGAAGCTTTCTTT
CSVVVRRTEAFF
>few|TRBV7-8|-|TRBJ1-1
TGTGCCAGCAGCTTAGAGGTCGGGAACACTGAAGCTTTCTTT
CASSLEVGNTEAFF
>many|TRBV10-1|-|TRBJ1-1
TGCGCCAGCAGTGAGTTCGCAGTACAGCACTTT
CASSEFAVQHF
>few|TRBV5-1|TRBD2|TRBJ2-5
TGCGCCAGCAGCGTGCTCGCGGGGGACGAGACCCAGTACTTC
CASSVLAGDETQYF
>few|TRBV7-9|TRBD2|TRBJ2-1
TGTGCCAGCAGCATCCGGACTAGCTGGTTCTTC
CASSIRTSWFF